The next 10 T cell receptor beta chains were all read from a single sample in a study of T-cell reconstitution after alpha-beta-depleted transplantation in children. During its preparation, the TCRbeta library received unique molecular identifiers. MiXCR, applied by TCRdb to the PCR reads, yields one record per CDR3 protein. The sample lists some 200,000 distinct CDR3 sequences, around 9.9% occurring once. Sequences were derived from PBMCs, sampled before TCRalphabeta/CD19-depleted stem cell transplant. All receptors come from a child under two years old with acute myeloid leukemia, due to receive a stem cell transplant.

This clonotype was counted ten times or more. The rearrangement links TRBV6-2 or TRBV6-3 to TRBJ2-1; 9 bases line up with TRBD2. J was trimmed by 5 bases and V by 3 bases; bases with no gene match: 14. Germline-derived CDR1 and CDR2 are MNHEY and SVGEGT. The CDR3 has 18 residues. This CDR3 reads CASSYIVVSGSLDNEQFF. In DNA, the CDR3 is TGTGCCAGCAGTTATATTGTCGTTAGCGGGAGCCTCGACAATGAGCAGTTCTTC.

This clonotype was seen repeatedly, ten times or more. The junction does not match germline at one end; this may be a read error. This sequence joins TRBV20-1 and TRBJ1-1; D is possibly TRBD1 (5 bases). Germline CDR1 DFQATT, CDR2 SNEGSKA (reference sequence). The CDR3 consists of 10 residues. CDR3 in amino acids: CSAGRNGTPF. CDR3 coding DNA: TGCAGTGCTGGCCGGAACGGGACTCCTTTT.

The chain uses TRBV7-2 and TRBJ2-7, with D tentatively TRBD2 (7 bases). Trimming took 6 bases from V and 2 from J, leaving 17 bases between them. Germline CDR1 reads SGHTA; CDR2 reads FQGNSA. This CDR3 has 15 amino acids. CDR3 protein: CASRTPGGGPYEQYF. As DNA, the CDR3 is TGTGCCAGCAGGACTCCTGGCGGGGGCCCCTACGAGCAGTACTTC.

This clonotype was seen ten or more times. J is TRBJ2-3 and V is TRBV5-1, with no clear D. Between the trimmed V and J ends, which lost 0 bases and 6 bases, there was a span of 5 bases. The germline V gene encodes CDR1 SGHRS and CDR2 YFSETQ. The CDR3 is 12 amino acids. The CDR3 DNA is TGCGCCAGCAGCTTGGAATCGGATACGCAGTATTTT. Residues: CASSLESDTQYF.

In its sample, this clonotype was seen many times. The chain employs TRBV5-1 and TRBJ2-1, with TRBD2 identical over 11 bases. Per the germline V gene, CDR1 is SGHRS and CDR2 is YFSETQ. The CDR3 covers 16 residues. The V gene end was trimmed by 4 bases and the J gene end by 7 bases; junction bases not matched to a gene: 10. The CDR3 loop is CASSPSGASGGNEQFF. The CDR3 bases are TGCGCCAGCAGCCCCAGTGGGGCTAGCGGGGGGAATGAGCAGTTCTTC.

The table lists this clonotype with many counts. V is TRBV20-1 and J is TRBJ1-1; the match to TRBD1 covers 8 bases. V trimming: 1 base; J trimming: 8 bases; junction bases outside the gene matches: 3. CDR1 is DFQATT and CDR2 is SNEGSKA in the germline V gene (reference sequence). The CDR3 contains 12 residues. CDR3 coding DNA: TGCAGTGCTAGAGGGGGGGACAGGGAAGCTTTCTTT. It translates to CSARGGDREAFF.

This chain joins TRBV23-1 and TRBJ1-2; a weak D match, TRBD1 (5 bases). TRBV23-1 is recorded as an ORF, its role being uncertain. With 2 bases removed from V and 8 bases from J, the gap between germline ends came to 18 bases. The CDR3 runs to 15 residues. CDR3 DNA: TGCGCCAGCAGTCAAGCCCCCCGGGACGCCCGGGGCTACACCTTC. Amino acid sequence: CASSQAPRDARGYTF.

Worth noting for this clonotype: A much larger clonotype is one base distant, so this may be a read error. The chain joins TRBV7-2 to TRBJ2-1; the match to TRBD2 covers 8 bases. CDR1 is SGHTA and CDR2 is FQGNSA in the germline V gene. This CDR3 has 14 amino acids. CDR3 in amino acids: CGSSPTSGYNEQFF. The CDR3, as DNA: TGTGGCAGCAGCCCCACTAGCGGCTACAATGAGCAGTTCTTC.

This clonotype was detected many times. The genes are TRBV28 and TRBJ1-1; D is unclear. The CDR3 totals 12 residues. Deletions cut 7 bases from V and 6 bases from J, with 12 bases between. In germline, CDR1 is MDHEN, CDR2 SYDVKM. The CDR3 DNA follows: TGTGCCAGCAATGGGCTCGGGGCTGAAGCTTTCTTT. Its protein product is CASNGLGAEAFF.

This clonotype was counted ten times or more. The chain carries TRBV11-1 and TRBJ2-3, with D possibly being TRBD2 (5 bases). From germline, CDR1 is SGHAT and CDR2 FQDESV (reference sequence). Trimming pared 4 bases from V and 0 bases from J, leaving 14 bases between. The CDR3 extends over 16 amino acids. CDR3 DNA: TGTGCCAGCAGCTACCCCCTGGGCGGGAGCACAGATACGCAGTATTTT. The encoded protein is CASSYPLGGSTDTQYF.